This is a list of T cell receptor beta chains from one sample in a study of cytomegalovirus exposure and HLA in healthy donors. Some clones are missing from TCRdb's copy, which holds only in-frame ones; the method was immunoSEQ multiplex PCR. Its clone listing holds about 200,000 clones. Sequenced input: PBMCs. Receptors originate from a boy aged 5-17 years in good health and CMV-seronegative. The CDR3 runs from the conserved cysteine through the conserved F or W. The order of the fields is D gene, V gene, J gene, CDR3 protein, CDR3 DNA. D genes are given only for firm matches.

>TRBD1|TRBV5-1|TRBJ2-7
CASSRDSLNEQYF
TGCGCCAGCAGCAGGGACAGCTTGAACGAGCAGTACTTC
>TRBD1|TRBV7-6|TRBJ2-1
CASSSYRGRNNEQFF
TGTGCCAGCAGCTCCTACAGGGGGCGAAACAATGAGCAGTTCTTC
>NA|TRBV4-2|TRBJ1-2
CASSLWEGGGYTF
TGTGCCAGCAGCCTATGGGAGGGAGGTGGCTACACCTTC
>TRBD1|TRBV28|TRBJ1-5
CASRNRGSSNQPQHF
TGTGCCAGTCGGAACAGGGGGTCGAGCAATCAGCCCCAGCATTTT
>NA|TRBV6-1|TRBJ1-5
CASSAVGGSNQPQHF
TGTGCCAGCAGTGCGGTTGGGGGGAGCAATCAGCCCCAGCATTTT
>TRBD2|TRBV9|TRBJ2-2
CASSVAWVAGFTNTGELFF
TGTGCCAGCAGCGTAGCTTGGGTAGCGGGATTTACGAACACCGGGGAGCTGTTTTTT
>NA|TRBV5-6|TRBJ1-3
CASAAGRSGNTIYF
TGTGCCAGCGCTGCGGGCCGCTCTGGAAACACCATATATTTT
>TRBD1|TRBV10-3|TRBJ2-2
CAIRPTGDGGELFF
TGTGCCATCAGACCGACAGGGGATGGCGGGGAGCTGTTTTTT
>NA|TRBV10-2|TRBJ1-1
CASSSTVNTEAFF
TGCGCCAGCAGTTCGACAGTTAACACTGAAGCTTTCTTT
>NA|TRBV12-5|TRBJ1-6
CASGLNSPLHF
TGTGCTAGTGGCTTAAATTCACCCCTCCACTTT
>NA|TRBV5-1|TRBJ1-1
CASSLNGGANTEAFF
TGCGCCAGCAGCTTAAACGGGGGGGCGAACACTGAAGCTTTCTTT
>NA|TRBV7-8|TRBJ2-7
CASSSTGREQYF
TGTGCCAGCAGCTCAACAGGTCGCGAGCAGTACTTC
>NA|TRBV11-2|TRBJ2-3
CASSLADRQDTQYF
TGTGCCAGCAGCTTAGCCGACAGACAGGATACGCAGTATTTT
>TRBD2|TRBV30|TRBJ2-5
CAWSVHSGWGGQETQYF
TGTGCCTGGAGTGTACATTCGGGGTGGGGGGGGCAAGAGACCCAGTACTTC
>TRBD1|TRBV6-1|TRBJ1-2
CASSTDRGTYGYTF
TGTGCCAGCAGCACAGACAGGGGAACCTATGGCTACACCTTC
>TRBD1|TRBV4-1|TRBJ2-1
CASSPGTGGVYNEQFF
TGCGCCAGCAGCCCCGGGACAGGGGGTGTCTACAATGAGCAGTTCTTC
>TRBD1|TRBV6-1|TRBJ2-7
CASSVWTGTKSSYEQYF
TGTGCCAGCAGTGTATGGACAGGAACAAAGAGCTCCTACGAGCAGTACTTC
>NA|TRBV5-6|TRBJ2-5
CASSGASRETQYF
TGTGCCAGCAGCGGGGCCTCTCGGGAGACCCAGTACTTC
>NA|TRBV6-1|TRBJ1-5
CASSGAPQHF
TGTGCCAGCAGTGGGGCGCCCCAGCATTTT
>NA|TRBV6-5|TRBJ1-3
CASSQFSGNTIYF
TGTGCCAGCAGTCAGTTCTCTGGAAACACCATATATTTT
>TRBD1|TRBV5-4|TRBJ1-1
CASSPGQGANTEAFF
TGTGCCAGCAGCCCCGGACAGGGGGCGAATACTGAAGCTTTCTTT
>NA|TRBV7-2|TRBJ2-7
CASSFGRGFSYEQYF
TGTGCCAGCAGCTTTGGTCGGGGGTTCTCCTACGAGCAGTACTTC
>TRBD2|TRBV6-4|TRBJ2-3
CASSASSGGPTDTQYF
TGTGCCAGCAGTGCCTCTAGCGGGGGGCCGACAGATACGCAGTATTTT
>NA|TRBV6-1|TRBJ1-2
CASRMTGQLYGYTF
TGTGCCAGCAGGATGACAGGCCAGCTTTATGGCTACACTTTC
>TRBD1|TRBV19|TRBJ1-5
CASSNLDRGISNQPQHF
TGTGCCAGTAGTAACCTAGACAGGGGAATAAGCAATCAGCCCCAGCATTTT
>NA|TRBV5-5|TRBJ1-6
CASSPGDPFALHF
TGTGCCAGCAGCCCGGGGGACCCTTTTGCCCTCCACTTT
>TRBD2|TRBV7-6|TRBJ2-5
CASSPLRAGGFQETQYF
TGTGCCAGCAGCCCACTTCGGGCGGGGGGCTTCCAAGAGACCCAGTACTTC
>NA|TRBV4-2|TRBJ1-5
CASSQDWRQNQPQHF
TGTGCCAGCAGCCAAGATTGGCGGCAGAATCAGCCCCAGCATTTT
>TRBD1|TRBV13|TRBJ2-2
CASSLWGQGAGELFF
TGTGCCAGCAGCTTGTGGGGACAGGGGGCCGGGGAGCTGTTTTTT
>TRBD1|TRBV5-1|TRBJ2-7
CASSRGQGSSYEQYF
TGCGCCAGCAGCCGCGGACAGGGTAGCTCCTACGAGCAGTACTTC
>NA|TRBV10-3|TRBJ1-4
CAISESGVEKLFF
TGTGCCATCAGTGAGTCAGGGGTTGAAAAACTGTTTTTT
>TRBD2|TRBV11-3|TRBJ2-1
CASSLAAPGGPGEQFF
TGTGCCAGCAGCTTAGCGGCCCCGGGGGGGCCTGGTGAGCAGTTCTTC
>NA|TRBV6-4|TRBJ1-2
CASSAPLDRPYGYTF
TGTGCCAGCAGTGCCCCATTGGACAGACCCTATGGCTACACCTTC
>TRBD1|TRBV28|TRBJ1-1
CASQGVPGEAFF
TGTGCCAGCCAGGGGGTTCCTGGGGAAGCTTTCTTT
>NA|TRBV7-9|TRBJ1-2
CASSLINYGYTF
TGTGCCAGCAGCCTAATTAACTATGGCTACACCTTC
>TRBD2|TRBV18|TRBJ2-7
CASSPPSGGAAYEQYF
TGTGCCAGCTCACCCCCCTCGGGGGGGGCGGCCTACGAGCAGTACTTC
>NA|TRBV29-1|TRBJ1-1
CSAMGGGTEAFF
TGCAGCGCTATGGGAGGGGGGACTGAAGCTTTCTTT
>NA|TRBV4-1|TRBJ1-1
CASSPGHLVANTEAFF
TGCGCCAGCAGCCCAGGACACCTTGTAGCGAACACTGAAGCTTTCTTT
>NA|TRBV7-9|TRBJ1-2
CASSPPQTGANYGYTF
TGTGCCAGCAGCCCACCGCAGACAGGAGCTAACTATGGCTACACCTTC
>TRBD1|TRBV27|TRBJ1-1
CASREKDRVNTEAFF
TGTGCCAGCAGAGAGAAGGACAGGGTAAACACTGAAGCTTTCTTT
>TRBD2|TRBV23-1|TRBJ2-2
CASSRPGRVERGGRTGELFF
TGCGCCAGCTCTCGACCCGGTAGGGTTGAGCGGGGGGGCCGGACCGGGGAGCTGTTTTTT
>NA|TRBV30|TRBJ1-2
CAWSATIQVNGYTF
TGTGCCTGGAGTGCTACAATACAGGTTAATGGCTACACCTTC
>TRBD1|TRBV9|TRBJ2-6
CASSTRGQGAPTGANVLTF
TGTGCCAGCAGCACAAGAGGACAGGGGGCTCCCACTGGGGCCAACGTCCTGACTTTC
>NA|TRBV25-1|TRBJ1-6
CASRGRASSYNSPLHF
TGTGCCAGCAGGGGCAGGGCAAGCTCCTATAATTCACCCCTCCACTTT
>TRBD1|TRBV7-6|TRBJ2-7
CASSLGTGRYYEQYF
TGTGCCAGCAGCTTAGGGACAGGAAGGTACTACGAGCAGTACTTC
>TRBD1|TRBV10-1|TRBJ1-2
CASIRGDRVTGYTF
TGCGCCAGCATCCGTGGTGACAGGGTGACTGGCTACACCTTC
>NA|TRBV7-9|TRBJ2-3
CASSFPTGTDTQYF
TGTGCCAGCTCATTTCCCACGGGCACAGATACGCAGTATTTT